A single sample gave rise to the 30 T cell receptor beta chains below, sequenced in a study of cytomegalovirus exposure and HLA in healthy donors. Amplification used 60 Vbeta primers and 13 Jbeta primers. Repertoires were generated with immunoSEQ multiplex PCR, while TCRdb's copy carries only in-frame clones and drops some. There are nearly 100,000 clones in the sample; approximately 76% occur only once, and roughly 19% lies in the top ten. The specimen sequenced was PBMCs. All receptors come from a woman aged 60-70 years in good health and CMV-seropositive.

V is TRBV10-3 and J is TRBJ2-2, with 11 positions matching TRBD1. This CDR3 contains 14 residues. Germline values: CDR1 ENHRY, CDR2 SYGVKD. With V trimmed by 6 bases and J by 3 bases, 0 bases remained unmatched. The CDR3 region is CAIRGQGDTGELFF. CDR3 DNA sequence: TGTGCCATCAGGGGACAGGGGGACACCGGGGAGCTGTTTTTT.

The rearrangement joins TRBV10-3 to TRBJ1-3; TRBD1 aligns across 7 bases. Germline-derived CDR1 and CDR2 are ENHRY and SYGVKD. The CDR3 covers 15 residues. V lost 6 bases, J lost 0 bases, and 5 bases stayed unmatched. This CDR3 reads CAIRGQSSSGNTIYF. CDR3 coding DNA: TGTGCCATCAGGGGACAGTCGAGCTCTGGAAACACCATATATTTT.

This clone was seen a handful of times. The chain carries TRBV7-3 and TRBJ2-7, with TRBD2 matching 8 bases. Germline V gene data show CDR1 as SGHTA and CDR2 as FQGTGA. The CDR3 extends over 15 amino acids. Trimming cost V 5 bases and J 5 bases; bases outside gene matches: 11. CDR3 protein: CASSLLGSGTDEQYF. The CDR3 DNA is TGTGCCAGCAGCCTTTTAGGTAGCGGGACGGACGAGCAGTACTTC.

The CDR3 DNA follows: TGTGCCAGCTCACCACCGCTCCGGCGGAGCTCTGGAAACACCATATATTTT. As protein: CASSPPLRRSSGNTIYF. The J gene is TRBJ1-3, the V gene TRBV18; D uncertain. CDR3 length equals 17 residues. V was pared by 0 bases and J by 0 bases, with 12 bases between. Germline CDR1 KGHSH, CDR2 LQKENI.

The chain is built from TRBV6-1 and TRBJ2-5; 8 bases align to TRBD1. V lost 2 bases, J lost 4 bases, and 3 bases stayed unmatched. The germline CDR1 and CDR2 sequences are MNHNS and SASEGT. The CDR3 sequence is 14 residues long. The CDR3 DNA sequence: TGTGCCAGCAGTGAACAGACAGGGGCAGAGACCCAGTACTTC. Its protein is CASSEQTGAETQYF.

This clone has a single count. The chain recombines TRBV19 with TRBJ1-5, with 11 positions matching TRBD1. There are 14 residues in the CDR3. V trimming: 5 bases; J trimming: 8 bases; junction bases outside the gene matches: 5. Germline V lookup: CDR1 LNHDA, CDR2 SQIVND (reference sequence). The CDR3, as DNA: TGTGCCAGTAGTGAGGGACAGGGGGTTGAGCCCCAGCATTTT. The encoded protein is CASSEGQGVEPQHF.

This clone was found a few times. This chain connects TRBV7-6 to TRBJ1-1; D is unclear. CDR3 size: 16 residues. Germline CDR1 is SGHVS and CDR2 is FNYEAQ. Trimming took 1 base from V and 11 from J, leaving 23 bases between them. CDR3 sequence reads: CASSLEVLLGRWSAFF. The CDR3 DNA reads as TGTGCCAGCAGCTTAGAGGTGTTGCTAGGTCGTTGGTCTGCTTTCTTT.

To note about this clone: Germline and junction disagree at one end, which may indicate a read error. This rearrangement joins TRBV11-1 to TRBJ2-1; no clear D gene. The CDR3 sequence is 14 residues long. The germline gives CDR1 SGHAT, CDR2 FQDESV (reference sequence). For the CDR3, the DNA is TGTGCCAGCAGTCCAGACATGCTGGGCAATGGGCAGTTCTTC. Encoded protein: CASSPDMLGNGQFF.

The V call is TRBV9, the J call TRBJ2-2, with TRBD2 as a possible D gene (5 bases). CDR3 length: 15 amino acids. Germline assignment: CDR1 SGDLS and CDR2 YYNGEE. Deletions cut 0 bases from V and 3 bases from J, with 9 bases between. Here the CDR3 reads CASSVGPADTGELFF. The CDR3 DNA reads TGTGCCAGCAGCGTAGGGCCAGCGGACACCGGGGAGCTGTTTTTT.

The chain recombines TRBV4-1 with TRBJ2-7, with D maybe TRBD2 (6 bases). V was trimmed by 4 bases and J by 2 bases, leaving 12 bases between them. Germline-derived CDR1 and CDR2 are MGHRA and YSYEKL. This CDR3 has 14 amino acids. The CDR3 DNA reads TGCGCCAGCAGCCGAAATAGCGGAGCCTACGAGCAGTACTTC. Amino acid sequence: CASSRNSGAYEQYF.

In nucleotides, the CDR3 is TGCACCAGCAGCCCTCCCGGCAGGGAGGAGGGTGAAAAACTGTTTTTT. Amino acid sequence: CTSSPPGREEGEKLFF. The chain carries TRBV1 and TRBJ1-4. TRBV1 counts as a pseudogene. This CDR3 comprises 16 residues.

This rearrangement joins TRBV6-1 to TRBJ1-5; D is possibly TRBD1 (5 bases). The CDR3 extends over 13 amino acids. V dropped 6 bases and J dropped 5 bases, with 11 bases sitting between them. Germline loops: CDR1 MNHNS, CDR2 SASEGT. Here the CDR3 reads CASRLQGHQPQHF. CDR3 DNA sequence: TGTGCCAGCAGACTCCAGGGCCATCAGCCCCAGCATTTT.

This chain uses TRBV6-6 with TRBJ2-7, with D tentatively TRBD2 (6 bases). Germline CDR1 and CDR2: MNHNY and SVGAGI (reference sequence). V dropped 0 bases and J dropped 2 bases, with 11 bases sitting between them. This CDR3 is built from 15 residues. CDR3 loop: CASSYSSSEAYEQYF. The CDR3 coding sequence is TGTGCCAGCAGTTACTCGTCTAGCGAGGCCTACGAGCAGTACTTC.

The rearrangement uses TRBV10-3 and TRBJ1-1; D may be TRBD1 (5 bases). The CDR3 is 15 residues long. CDR1 ENHRY and CDR2 SYGVKD come from the germline V gene. Trimming removed 10 bases at V and 5 bases at J, with 23 bases between. CDR3 protein: CATRMGGRLGTEAFF. CDR3 in DNA: TGTGCCACCAGAATGGGGGGTCGTTTAGGGACTGAAGCTTTCTTT.

The V call is TRBV5-4, the J call TRBJ1-2; D gene ambiguous. The CDR3 runs 12 residues. Germline CDR1 is SGHNT and CDR2 is YYREEE (reference sequence). Trimming shortened V by 0 bases and J by 11 bases, and 11 bases separated the two germline ends. The CDR3 reads CASSLERGDYTF. CDR3 DNA: TGTGCCAGCAGCTTGGAACGCGGGGATTACACCTTC.

The chain links TRBV27 to TRBJ1-1, with D maybe TRBD1 (6 bases). Germline loops: CDR1 MNHEY, CDR2 SMNVEV (reference sequence). V was shortened by 5 bases and J by 2 bases, with 18 bases between the two germline ends. This CDR3 has 16 residues. The CDR3 nucleotides read TGTGCCAGCAGTGGGCGCCGAGACAGGCCCAACACTGAAGCTTTCTTT. Encoded protein: CASSGRRDRPNTEAFF.

The rearrangement joins TRBV18 to TRBJ2-7; TRBD1 matches 9 bases. V lost 3 bases, J lost 2 bases, and 5 bases stayed unmatched. The V gene's germline CDR1 is KGHSH and CDR2 LQKENI. The CDR3 runs to 15 residues. In nucleotides, the CDR3 is TGTGCCAGCTCACCCCCGGGACAGGGAACCTACGAGCAGTACTTC. Protein sequence: CASSPPGQGTYEQYF.

The table lists this clone with a count of one. V is TRBV7-9 and J is TRBJ2-1, with no clear D. From germline, CDR1 is SEHNR and CDR2 FQNEAQ (reference sequence). The ends were cut back, 1 base at V and 5 bases at J, with 6 bases in the middle. The CDR3 covers 13 residues. CDR3 coding DNA: TGTGCCAGCAGCTTAGGACTTCACAATGAGCAGTTCTTC. This sequence encodes CASSLGLHNEQFF.

This chain links TRBV27 with TRBJ2-7; D is unclear. This CDR3 spans 13 amino acids. Trimming took off 5 bases at V and 3 bases at J, with 11 bases between the two ends. Germline V gene lookup returns CDR1 MNHEY and CDR2 SMNVEV (reference sequence). The CDR3 nucleotides are TGTGCCAGCAGTCCACGTGTAGACTACGAGCAGTACTTC. Translated, it gives CASSPRVDYEQYF.

This clone was counted between two and nine times. The rearrangement links TRBV12-5 to TRBJ2-5; 12 bases align to TRBD2. Germline V lookup: CDR1 LGHNT, CDR2 FRNRAP. V shed 6 bases and J 0 bases; nucleotides not matched to a gene: 5. This CDR3 comprises 16 residues. The CDR3 DNA follows: TGTGCTAGTGGGAATCTAGCGGGAGGGAACCAAGAGACCCAGTACTTC. Its translation is CASGNLAGGNQETQYF.

The gene calls are TRBV28 and TRBJ2-7; no clear D. The CDR3 sequence is 13 residues long. Germline CDR1 is MDHEN and CDR2 is SYDVKM. The ends were cut back, 7 bases at V and 2 bases at J, with 12 bases in the middle. The CDR3 nucleotides are TGTGCCAGCAAACCCCCAGTGGCCTACGAGCAGTACTTC. Residues: CASKPPVAYEQYF.

This clone was seen a single time. The rearrangement joins TRBV11-2 to TRBJ2-1, with 10 bases fitting TRBD2. This CDR3 has 18 residues. With 5 bases clipped from V and 7 bases from J, the junction kept 17 bases outside the gene matches. The germline V gene has CDR1 SGHAT and CDR2 FQNNGV. The CDR3 DNA reads TGTGCCAGCAGCCTCGCGCAGAGGGTACAGCGGGAGGGGAATGAGCAGTTCTTC. It is translated as CASSLAQRVQREGNEQFF.

The chain has TRBV7-3 and TRBJ2-2; D ambiguous. The ends were cut back, 4 bases at V and 3 bases at J, with 9 bases in the middle. The germline gives CDR1 SGHTA, CDR2 FQGTGA. There are 14 residues in the CDR3. CDR3 loop: CASSSLPYTGELFF. CDR3 coding DNA: TGTGCCAGCAGCTCTCTACCTTACACCGGGGAGCTGTTTTTT. Supplemented by reference TRBV7-3 and TRBJ2-2, the full variable domain reads GAGVSQTPSNKVTEKGKYVELRCDPISGHTALYWYRQSLGQGPEFLIYFQGTGAADDSGLPNDRFFAVRPEGSVSTLKIQRTERGDSAVYLCASSSLPYTGELFFGEGSRLTVL.

This clone was counted between two and nine times. The chain employs TRBV6-6 and TRBJ2-7, with D possibly being TRBD2 (5 bases). With 6 bases removed from V and 4 bases from J, the gap between germline ends came to 13 bases. The CDR3 runs to 13 residues. Germline V CDR1 and CDR2: MNHNY, SVGAGI (reference sequence). The CDR3 region is CASRGLSSYEQYF. In nucleotides, the CDR3 is TGTGCCAGCAGAGGACTGTCCTCTTACGAGCAGTACTTC.

The CDR3 DNA follows: TGTGCCAGCAGTTCCGCCGGGACAGCAAAAAATCAGCCCCAGCATTTT. Translating it yields CASSSAGTAKNQPQHF. V and J are TRBV28 and TRBJ1-5; 7 nucleotides match TRBD1. Germline V gene data show CDR1 as MDHEN and CDR2 as SYDVKM. The CDR3 spans 16 residues. J lost 4 bases, V lost 4 bases, and 10 bases had no gene match.

This chain joins TRBV5-1 and TRBJ2-1; TRBD1 matches at 12 bases. The CDR3 is 16 residues long. Germline loops: CDR1 SGHRS, CDR2 YFSETQ. J lost 7 bases, V lost 4 bases, and 9 bases had no gene match. The CDR3, as DNA: TGCGCCAGCAGCCGGGGCGGGACAGGGGGCTGGAATGAGCAGTTCTTC. Encoded protein: CASSRGGTGGWNEQFF.

The rearrangement links TRBV15 to TRBJ1-6, with D hard to call. This CDR3 has 13 amino acids. Germline V CDR1 and CDR2: LNHNV, YYDKDF (reference sequence). With 5 bases removed from V and 6 bases from J, the gap between germline ends came to 8 bases. The CDR3 nucleotides are TGTGCCACCAGCCAGTTTGGTAATTCACCCCTCCACTTT. This encodes CATSQFGNSPLHF.

The chain links TRBV4-1 to TRBJ1-4, with 9 bases fitting TRBD1. The CDR3 is 18 amino acids. Germline V CDR1 and CDR2: MGHRA, YSYEKL. The trim removed 4 bases at V and 3 bases at J, leaving 12 bases unmatched. CDR3 region: CASSPHLTGGRANEKLFF. The CDR3 bases are TGCGCCAGCAGCCCCCATCTGACAGGGGGTAGGGCTAATGAAAAACTGTTTTTT.

The chain recombines TRBV6-5 with TRBJ2-7; D remains unclear. V lost 0 bases and J lost 3, with 9 bases in between. Germline CDR1 is MNHEY and CDR2 is SVGAGI. This CDR3 has 14 amino acids. The CDR3 sequence is CASSYSVQDYEQYF. CDR3 coding DNA: TGTGCCAGCAGTTACTCGGTACAAGACTACGAGCAGTACTTC.

The chain couples TRBV7-9 to TRBJ2-1; the D is unclear. From germline, CDR1 is SEHNR and CDR2 FQNEAQ (reference sequence). Trimming left V 2 bases short and J 4 bases short, with 6 bases between. The CDR3 loop spans 13 amino acids. The CDR3 region is CASSLIGYNEQFF. CDR3 in DNA: TGTGCCAGCAGCTTAATCGGTTACAATGAGCAGTTCTTC.